This TCR beta chain was observed in a study of T cell responses to AZD1222 COVID-19 vaccine. General study points: Repertoires were obtained only post-peak T cell response.

Only in-frame clones appear in the TCRdb table, and some are missing; sequencing was by immunoSEQ multiplex PCR. The repertoire consists of over 95,000 clones, with just under 90% occurring once and the leading ten covering 12%. Per germline, CDR1 LNHDA and CDR2 SQIVND (reference sequence). The CDR3 is 15 residues long. The V end was cut by 8 bases, the J end by 3 bases, with 17 bases between. In the case of this clone: Its antigen is still unknown.

The V and J genes are TRBV19 and TRBJ1-5; a weak D match, TRBD1 (5 bases). The receptor was isolated from an adult in good health. This material consisted of peripheral blood, taken on day 0 of AZD1222 vaccination. The CDR3 DNA follows: TGTGCCAGTCACAAGGGGCAGGTCAACAATCAGCCCCAGCATTTT. Protein product: CASHKGQVNNQPQHF.